This entry is about one TCR beta chain. Antigen unknown. Isolated RNA was reverse transcribed into cDNA used as the sequencing template. Sequenced by immunoSEQ multiplex PCR; TCRdb stores in-frame clones only, minus some. The table lists 250,000 to 350,000 clones, 60% of them singletons, with about 0.9% in the top ten. This entry comes from a study of CD8+ T cells in alopecia areata. Study in general: For the treated group, dosing was oral tofacitinib at 5 to 10 mg twice daily. Study outcomes and limitations: Administration of tofacitinib significantly diminished scalp clonality and expanded CD8+ clones within the top 100. Researchers report lesional scalp, most notably alopecia totalis/universalis, outstripped normal scalp in clonality.

Germline V gene data show CDR1 as LGHNA and CDR2 as YSLEER. The CDR3 is 15 residues long. The germline V and J ends were trimmed by 4 bases and 5 bases, with 15 bases remaining between them. Regarding treatment: oral pan-JAK inhibitor, 5-10 mg twice daily. Cell sorting on a FACSAria was used to separate CD4+ and CD8+ T cells from the PBMCs. The V and J genes are TRBV4-3 and TRBJ1-5, with D perhaps matching TRBD1 (5 bases). The TCR was taken from a human donor with alopecia areata. The starting material was CD4+ T cells sorted from blood, obtained around week 52, from a patient treated with tofacitinib. DNA of the CDR3: TGCGCCAGCAGCCGCTCCTTGGGGGGGTATCAGCCCCAGCATTTT. As protein: CASSRSLGGYQPQHF.